Given below is one TCR beta chain in context. Its antigen is undetermined. CDR1 is SQVTM and CDR2 is ANQGSEA in the germline V gene. V was pared by 5 bases and J by 3 bases, with 26 bases between. The CDR3 contains 18 residues. The sample belongs to a study of shared clonotypes between healthy human individuals. Broader study findings: On the whole, naive subsets had larger estimated richness than memory subsets had.

The naive CD8 population came from CD45RO-negative cells selected for CCR7, without terminally differentiated effector memory CD45RA+ cells. Every donor was a Caucasian adult from Nashville, Tennessee. Some clones are missing from TCRdb's copy, which holds only in-frame ones; the method was immunoSEQ multiplex PCR. There are hundreds of thousands of clones in the sample; around 96% occur only once, and roughly 0.12% lies in the top ten. This TCR came from a woman aged 25-40 years in good health. The gene calls are TRBV29-1 and TRBJ2-1; D possibly corresponds to TRBD2 (5 bases). Source material: naive CD8+ T cells sorted from blood. The CDR3 loop reads CSVSRSQPAPGVYNEQFF. The CDR3 nucleotides are TGCAGCGTTAGTAGATCGCAACCGGCCCCCGGGGTCTACAATGAGCAGTTCTTC.